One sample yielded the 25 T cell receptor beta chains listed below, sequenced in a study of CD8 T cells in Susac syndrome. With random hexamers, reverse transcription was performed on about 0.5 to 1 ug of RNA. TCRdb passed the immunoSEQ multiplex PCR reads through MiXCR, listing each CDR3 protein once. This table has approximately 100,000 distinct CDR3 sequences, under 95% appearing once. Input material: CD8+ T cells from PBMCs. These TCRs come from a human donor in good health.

The CDR3 sequence: CSALTPAGETQYF. Here the CDR3 DNA reads TGCAGTGCGCTGACCCCCGCGGGAGAGACCCAGTACTTC. J is TRBJ2-5 and V is TRBV20-1, with a tentative D call TRBD2 (5 bases). This CDR3 is built from 13 residues. Between the trimmed V and J ends, which lost 6 bases and 4 bases, there was a span of 15 bases. CDR1 is DFQATT and CDR2 is SNEGSKA in the germline V gene (reference sequence).

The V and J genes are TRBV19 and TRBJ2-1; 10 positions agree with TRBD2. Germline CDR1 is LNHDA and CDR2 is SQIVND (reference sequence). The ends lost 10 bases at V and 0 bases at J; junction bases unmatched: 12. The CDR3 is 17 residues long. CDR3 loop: CATRGGLAGVSYNEQFF. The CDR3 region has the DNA TGTGCCACTCGAGGAGGCCTAGCGGGGGTCTCCTACAATGAGCAGTTCTTC. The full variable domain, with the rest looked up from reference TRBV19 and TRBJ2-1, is DGGITQSPKYLFRKEGQNVTLSCEQNLNHDAMYWYRQDPGQGLRLIYYSQIVNDFQKGDIAEGYSVSREKKESFPLTVTSAQKNPTAFYLCATRGGLAGVSYNEQFFGPGTRLTVL.

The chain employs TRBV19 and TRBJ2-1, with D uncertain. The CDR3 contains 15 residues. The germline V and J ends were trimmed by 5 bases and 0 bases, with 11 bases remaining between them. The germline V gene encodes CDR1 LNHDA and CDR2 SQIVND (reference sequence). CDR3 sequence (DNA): TGTGCCAGTAGTCCTAGGGCGAGCTCCTACAATGAGCAGTTCTTC. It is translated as CASSPRASSYNEQFF.

CDR3: CASSEFPPYHNEQFF. In nucleotides, the CDR3 is TGTGCCAGCAGTGAATTCCCACCATACCACAATGAGCAGTTCTTC. The chain uses TRBV25-1 and TRBJ2-1, with no clear D. V lost 1 base and J lost 5, with 12 bases in between. Per the germline V gene, CDR1 is MGHDK and CDR2 is SYGVNS. The CDR3 is 15 residues long.

CDR3 bases: TGTGCCACCCGTTCCGGGCCCGGGACGGACAATGAGCAGTTCTTC. This gives the protein CATRSGPGTDNEQFF. The chain links TRBV15 to TRBJ2-1; D is tentatively TRBD1 or TRBD2 (5 bases each). Trimming took off 8 bases at V and 5 bases at J, with 19 bases between the two ends. Germline assignment: CDR1 LNHNV and CDR2 YYDKDF (reference sequence). There are 15 residues in the CDR3. Combining the CDR3 with reference TRBV15 and TRBJ2-1 gives the whole variable domain DAMVIQNPRYQVTQFGKPVTLSCSQTLNHNVMYWYQQKSSQAPKLLFHYYDKDFNNEADTPDNFQSRRPNTSFCFLDIRSPGLGDTAMYLCATRSGPGTDNEQFFGPGTRLTVL.

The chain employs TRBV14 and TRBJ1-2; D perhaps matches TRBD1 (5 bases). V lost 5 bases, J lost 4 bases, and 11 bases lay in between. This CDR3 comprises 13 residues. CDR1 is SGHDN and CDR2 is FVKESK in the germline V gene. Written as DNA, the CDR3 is TGTGCCAGCAGCGCCGACAGAGCCTATGGCTACACCTTC. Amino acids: CASSADRAYGYTF.

The CDR3 coding sequence is TGCAGTGCTAGTAGGGGATTGGACGAGCAGTACTTC. Its translation: CSASRGLDEQYF. J is TRBJ2-7 and V is TRBV20-1; D perhaps matches TRBD1 (5 bases). The CDR3 runs to 12 residues. Germline assignment: CDR1 DFQATT and CDR2 SNEGSKA (reference sequence). V was trimmed by 3 bases and J by 5 bases, leaving 11 bases between them.

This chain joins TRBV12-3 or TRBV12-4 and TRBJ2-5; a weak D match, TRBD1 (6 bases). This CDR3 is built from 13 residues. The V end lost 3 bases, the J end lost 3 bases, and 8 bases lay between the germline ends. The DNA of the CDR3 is TGTGCCAGCAGTTTTTCAGGGGAAGAGACCCAGTACTTC. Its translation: CASSFSGEETQYF.

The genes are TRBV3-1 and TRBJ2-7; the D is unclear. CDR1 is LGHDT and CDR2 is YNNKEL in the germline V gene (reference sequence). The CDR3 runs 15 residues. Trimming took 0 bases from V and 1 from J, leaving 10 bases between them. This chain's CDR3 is CASSQDVVSSYEQYF. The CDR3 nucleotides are TGTGCCAGCAGCCAAGACGTCGTCAGTTCCTACGAGCAGTACTTC.

The CDR3 coding sequence is TGTGCCAGCAGTTACCCAGGGGTCAGGGTACCGAACTCTGGGGCCAACGTCCTGACTTTC. It is translated as CASSYPGVRVPNSGANVLTF. The rearrangement uses TRBV6-2 or TRBV6-3 and TRBJ2-6, with D possibly TRBD1 on 6 matching bases. Germline loops: CDR1 MNHEY, CDR2 SVGEGT. CDR3 length: 20 amino acids. The ends were cut back, 2 bases at V and 0 bases at J, with 20 bases in the middle.

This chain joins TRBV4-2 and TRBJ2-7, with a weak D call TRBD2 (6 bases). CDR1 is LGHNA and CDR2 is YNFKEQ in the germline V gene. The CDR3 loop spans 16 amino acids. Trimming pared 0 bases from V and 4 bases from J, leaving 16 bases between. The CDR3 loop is CASSQDPRQGGYEQYF. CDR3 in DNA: TGTGCCAGCAGCCAAGATCCTCGCCAGGGAGGTTACGAGCAGTACTTC.

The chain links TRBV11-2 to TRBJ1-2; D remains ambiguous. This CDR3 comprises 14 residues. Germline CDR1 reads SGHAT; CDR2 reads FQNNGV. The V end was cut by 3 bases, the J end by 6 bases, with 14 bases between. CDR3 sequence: CASSLVGRRDGYTF. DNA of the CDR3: TGTGCCAGCAGCTTGGTTGGACGGCGGGATGGCTACACCTTC. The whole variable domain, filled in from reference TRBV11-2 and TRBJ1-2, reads EAGVAQSPRYKIIEKRQSVAFWCNPISGHATLYWYQQILGQGPKLLIQFQNNGVVDDSQLPKDRFSAERLKGVDSTLKIQPAKLEDSAVYLCASSLVGRRDGYTFGSGTRLTVV.

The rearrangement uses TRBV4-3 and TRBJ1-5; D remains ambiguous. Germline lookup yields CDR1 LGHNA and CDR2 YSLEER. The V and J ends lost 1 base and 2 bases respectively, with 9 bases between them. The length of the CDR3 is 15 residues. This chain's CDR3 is CASSQGWGGNQPQHF. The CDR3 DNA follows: TGCGCCAGCAGCCAAGGATGGGGTGGCAATCAGCCCCAGCATTTT.

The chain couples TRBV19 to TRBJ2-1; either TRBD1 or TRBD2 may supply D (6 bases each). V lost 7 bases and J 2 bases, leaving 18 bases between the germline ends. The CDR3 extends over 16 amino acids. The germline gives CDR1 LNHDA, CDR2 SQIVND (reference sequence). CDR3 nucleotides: TGTGCCAGTAACAAGGGGGGAGCATCCCCCTACAATGAGCAGTTCTTC. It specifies CASNKGGASPYNEQFF.

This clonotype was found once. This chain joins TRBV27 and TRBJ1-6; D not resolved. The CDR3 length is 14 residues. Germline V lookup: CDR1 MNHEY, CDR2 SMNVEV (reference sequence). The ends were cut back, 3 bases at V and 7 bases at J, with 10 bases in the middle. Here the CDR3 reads CASSFRDRNSPLHF. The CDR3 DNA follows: TGTGCCAGCAGTTTCCGGGATAGGAATTCACCCCTCCACTTT.

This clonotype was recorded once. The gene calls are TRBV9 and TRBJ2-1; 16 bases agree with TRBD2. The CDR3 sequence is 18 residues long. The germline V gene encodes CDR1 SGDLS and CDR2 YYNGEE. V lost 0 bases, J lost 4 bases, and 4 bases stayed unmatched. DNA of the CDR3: TGTGCCAGCAGCGTAGCGGGGACTAGCGGGGGGGAATACAATGAGCAGTTCTTC. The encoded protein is CASSVAGTSGGEYNEQFF.

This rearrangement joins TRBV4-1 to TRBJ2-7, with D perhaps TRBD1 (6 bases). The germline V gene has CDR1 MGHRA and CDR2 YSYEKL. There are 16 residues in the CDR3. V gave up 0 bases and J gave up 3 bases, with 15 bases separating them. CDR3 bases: TGCGCCAGCAGCCAAGATCGAAAAGGGGGTAACTACGAGCAGTACTTC. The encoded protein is CASSQDRKGGNYEQYF.

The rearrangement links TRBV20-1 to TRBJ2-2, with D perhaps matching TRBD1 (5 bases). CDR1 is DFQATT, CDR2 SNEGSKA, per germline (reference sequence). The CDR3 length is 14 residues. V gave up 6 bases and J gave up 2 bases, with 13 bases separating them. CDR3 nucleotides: TGCAGTGCCTCCGCGCAGGGCAACACCGGGGAGCTGTTTTTT. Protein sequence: CSASAQGNTGELFF.

The CDR3 loop reads CASSLDRGNEKLFF. The CDR3 DNA reads as TGTGCCAGCTCACTGGACAGGGGAAATGAAAAACTGTTTTTT. The chain combines TRBV18 with TRBJ1-4; 9 nucleotides line up with TRBD1. V lost 4 bases and J lost 5; bases outside the gene matches: 2. The CDR3 has 14 amino acids. Germline-derived CDR1 and CDR2 are KGHSH and LQKENI. Full variable domain (remainder filled in from reference TRBV18 and TRBJ1-4): NAGVMQNPRHLVRRRGQEARLRCSPMKGHSHVYWYRQLPEEGLKFMVYLQKENIIDESGMPKERFSAEFPKEGPSILRIQQVVRGDSAAYFCASSLDRGNEKLFFGSGTQLSVL.

The CDR3 is CASSAPTGFSYGYTF. In DNA, the CDR3 is TGTGCCAGCAGCGCTCCGACAGGGTTTAGCTATGGCTACACCTTC. V usage is TRBV7-8 and J usage is TRBJ1-2; the match to TRBD1 covers 7 bases. The CDR3 is 15 residues long. Germline V gene lookup returns CDR1 SGHVS and CDR2 FQNEAQ. V lost 5 bases and J lost 4; bases outside the gene matches: 10.

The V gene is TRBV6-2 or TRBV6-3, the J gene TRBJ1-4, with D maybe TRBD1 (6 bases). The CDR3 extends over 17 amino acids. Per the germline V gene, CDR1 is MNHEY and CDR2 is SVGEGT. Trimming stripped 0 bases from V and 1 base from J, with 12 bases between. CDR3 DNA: TGTGCCAGCAGTTACTCGTTGGGACAACAAACTAATGAAAAACTGTTTTTT. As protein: CASSYSLGQQTNEKLFF.

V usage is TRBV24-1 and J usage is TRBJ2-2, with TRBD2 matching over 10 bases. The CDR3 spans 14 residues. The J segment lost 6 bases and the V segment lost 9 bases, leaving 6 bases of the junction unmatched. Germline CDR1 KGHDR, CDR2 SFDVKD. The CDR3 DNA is TGTGCCACCGCAAGCGGGAGGGCCGCCGGGGAGCTGTTTTTT. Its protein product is CATASGRAAGELFF.

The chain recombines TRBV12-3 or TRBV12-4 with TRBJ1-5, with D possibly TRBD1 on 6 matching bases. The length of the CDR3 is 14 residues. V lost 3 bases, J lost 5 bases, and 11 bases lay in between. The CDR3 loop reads CASSFTGRYQPQHF. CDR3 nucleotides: TGTGCCAGCAGTTTCACAGGGAGGTATCAGCCCCAGCATTTT.

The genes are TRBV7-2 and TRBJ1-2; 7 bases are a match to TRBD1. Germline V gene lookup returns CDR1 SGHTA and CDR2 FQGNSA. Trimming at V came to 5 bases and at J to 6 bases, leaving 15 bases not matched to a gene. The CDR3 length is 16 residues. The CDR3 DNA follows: TGTGCCAGCAGCCCCTGGGCAGGGGGGTCCTATGATGGCTACACCTTC. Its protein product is CASSPWAGGSYDGYTF.

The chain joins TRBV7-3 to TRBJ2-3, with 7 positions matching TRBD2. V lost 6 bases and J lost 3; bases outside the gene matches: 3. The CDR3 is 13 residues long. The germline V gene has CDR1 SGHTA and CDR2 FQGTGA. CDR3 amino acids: CASRRESTDTQYF. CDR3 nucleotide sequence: TGTGCCAGCAGGCGGGAGAGTACAGATACGCAGTATTTT.